The 18 T cell receptor beta chains below come from one sample, sequenced in a study of T cells in Graves' hyperthyroidism and ophthalmopathy. The CDR3 regions of TCR beta were amplified from RNA transcripts. The study used the HTBI primer set for a first-round RT-PCR of the TCR CDR3. Via MiXCR, TCRdb re-called the multiplex PCR reads, giving one row per CDR3 protein. The sample has about 600,000 distinct CDR3 sequences, roughly 15% seen once. Source material: blood. The receptors were sampled from a woman in her thirties or forties with Graves' ophthalmopathy.

This clonotype was recorded once. The chain is built from TRBV4-1 and TRBJ2-7; TRBD1 matches 7 bases. The CDR3 is 15 amino acids. The germline V gene encodes CDR1 MGHRA and CDR2 YSYEKL. CDR3 bases: TGCGCGAGCCGTGGTGTGAAGGGGGACAGCTACGAGCAGTACTTC. Encoded protein: CASRGVKGDSYEQYF.

The chain is built from TRBV19 and TRBJ1-5; 9 nucleotides line up with TRBD1. The ends lost 10 bases at V and 0 bases at J; junction bases unmatched: 10. From germline, CDR1 is LNHDA and CDR2 SQIVND (reference sequence). This CDR3 contains 16 residues. CDR3 in amino acids: CATNDRGIYSNQPQHF. As DNA, the CDR3 is TGTGCCACCAACGACAGGGGGATATATAGCAATCAGCCCCAGCATTTT.

The J gene is TRBJ1-3, the V gene TRBV7-9; no definite D call. The germline gives CDR1 SEHNR, CDR2 FQNEAQ (reference sequence). This CDR3 has 16 amino acids. Trimming took off 0 bases at V and 0 bases at J, with 9 bases between the two ends. The CDR3 DNA reads as TGTGCCAGCAGCTTAGCCATTTTTCTCTCTGGAAACACCATATATTTT. It encodes CASSLAIFLSGNTIYF.

This clonotype occurred a few times. V and J are TRBV20-1 and TRBJ2-5, with 12 bases identical to TRBD2. The germline V gene encodes CDR1 DFQATT and CDR2 SNEGSKA (reference sequence). V was clipped by 0 bases and J by 2 bases; unmatched bases: 7. CDR3 length: 17 amino acids. CDR3 DNA: TGCAGTGCTAGAGATGCCCTAGCGGGGGGGCGGCAAGAGACCCAGTACTTC. As protein: CSARDALAGGRQETQYF.

The chain links TRBV6-2 or TRBV6-3 to TRBJ1-6; D possibly corresponds to TRBD1 (5 bases). CDR1 MNHEY and CDR2 SVGEGT come from the germline V gene. The V end was cut by 6 bases, the J end by 6 bases, with 15 bases between. The CDR3 is 15 amino acids. The CDR3: CASSRATPGNSPLHF. CDR3 DNA sequence: TGTGCCAGCAGCAGGGCGACCCCGGGTAATTCACCCCTCCACTTT.

This clonotype was seen many times. An end of the junction differs from the germline gene, which may be a read error. This chain connects TRBV2 to TRBJ2-1; 7 positions match TRBD1. This CDR3 region has 12 residues. CDR1 is SNHLY and CDR2 is FYNNEI in the germline V gene. CDR3 region: CASEGAYNKQFF. In DNA form, the CDR3 reads TGTGCCAGCGAGGGGGCATACAATAAGCAGTTCTTC. Supplemented by reference TRBV2 and TRBJ2-1, the full variable domain reads EPEVTQTPSHQVTQMGQEVILRCVPISNHLYFYWYRQILGQKVEFLVSFYNNEISEKSEIFDDQFSVERPDGSNFTLKIRSTKLEDSAMYFCASEGAYNKQFFGPGTRLTVL.

This clonotype was observed a handful of times. The chain is built from TRBV6-1 and TRBJ1-5; the match to TRBD1 covers 9 bases. The length of the CDR3 is 15 residues. Germline values: CDR1 MNHNS, CDR2 SASEGT. The V gene end was trimmed by 4 bases and the J gene end by 5 bases; junction bases not matched to a gene: 6. CDR3 coding DNA: TGTGCCAGCAGTGGGACAGGGGACGGTTATCAGCCCCAGCATTTT. It translates to CASSGTGDGYQPQHF.

This clonotype was seen ten or more times. The chain couples TRBV28 to TRBJ1-2, with 10 bases that match TRBD1. The CDR3 spans 15 residues. Germline values: CDR1 MDHEN, CDR2 SYDVKM. The ends lost 5 bases at V and 3 bases at J; junction bases unmatched: 6. The CDR3: CASSGGQGWDYGYTF. The CDR3 DNA sequence: TGTGCCAGCAGTGGGGGACAGGGGTGGGACTATGGCTACACCTTC.

This clonotype has ten or more counts. The chain recombines TRBV20-1 with TRBJ1-1; D unresolved. The CDR3 has 13 residues. The V end lost 7 bases, the J end lost 0 bases, and 12 bases lay between the germline ends. Per germline, CDR1 DFQATT and CDR2 SNEGSKA (reference sequence). CDR3 in amino acids: CSVNPGLNTEAFF. The DNA of the CDR3 is TGCAGTGTTAACCCCGGACTGAACACTGAAGCTTTCTTT.

The CDR3 nucleotides are TGCGCCAGCAGCTTGGGCTGGGGGCAGGTCGAGACCCAGTACTTC. Translation: CASSLGWGQVETQYF. The chain uses TRBV5-1 and TRBJ2-5; D is possibly TRBD1 (6 bases). The CDR3 runs to 15 residues. The germline V gene has CDR1 SGHRS and CDR2 YFSETQ. V lost 0 bases, J lost 5 bases, and 14 bases lay in between.

A few counts support this clonotype. The chain is built from TRBV7-6 and TRBJ2-3; D gene unclear. This CDR3 has 15 residues. Trimming cost V 5 bases and J 2 bases, with 14 bases left between them. Germline-derived CDR1 and CDR2 are SGHVS and FNYEAQ. The CDR3 DNA reads TGTGCCAGCAGCGCGTACTCGGGCCCCACAGATACGCAGTATTTT. Encoded protein: CASSAYSGPTDTQYF.

This clonotype was counted only a few times. The chain recombines TRBV12-3 or TRBV12-4 with TRBJ2-1; 12 nucleotides align to TRBD2. This CDR3 contains 15 residues. V was pared by 9 bases and J by 7 bases, with 10 bases of the junction left unmatched. CDR3 bases: TGTGCCAGTCAAACTGGGACTAGCGGGTCGAATGAGCAGTTCTTC. As protein: CASQTGTSGSNEQFF.

In its sample, this clonotype was seen many times. This chain uses TRBV2 with TRBJ2-1; 11 nucleotides agree with TRBD1. J was trimmed by 3 bases and V by 6 bases; bases with no gene match: 4. CDR1 and CDR2 from the germline V gene are SNHLY and FYNNEI. The length of the CDR3 is 15 residues. The chain's CDR3 is CASRAGTGGYNEQFF. The CDR3 nucleotides read TGTGCCAGCAGGGCCGGGACAGGGGGCTACAATGAGCAGTTCTTC.

This clonotype appeared many times. The chain uses TRBV12-3 or TRBV12-4 and TRBJ1-1; weak D call: TRBD1 (5 bases). The length of the CDR3 is 16 residues. V dropped 5 bases and J dropped 3 bases, with 19 bases sitting between them. CDR3 in amino acids: CASSLTPGRGDTEAFF. The CDR3 DNA reads TGTGCCAGCAGTCTTACTCCCGGGCGAGGGGACACTGAAGCTTTCTTT.

This clonotype was counted ten times or more. A read error may account for a junction end that differs from germline. V and J are TRBV6-1 and TRBJ1-1; 9 bases fit TRBD1. Germline V gene sequence: CDR1 MNHNS, CDR2 SASEGT. The CDR3 length is 15 residues. CDR3 region: CASREAGQGALEAFF. CDR3 DNA: TGTGCCAGCAGGGAAGCGGGACAGGGTGCGCTTGAAGCTTTCTTT.

A few counts support this clonotype. CDR3 amino acids: CASRSGEATEAFF. The CDR3 region has the DNA TGTGCCAGCAGGTCGGGGGAGGCCACTGAAGCTTTCTTT. The chain has TRBV6-1 and TRBJ1-1; tentative D call: TRBD1 (5 bases). This CDR3 spans 13 amino acids. Germline V gene data show CDR1 as MNHNS and CDR2 as SASEGT. Trimming removed 6 bases at V and 4 bases at J, with 12 bases between.

This chain connects TRBV4-1 to TRBJ2-1, with TRBD2 matching over 7 bases. This CDR3 has 17 amino acids. Per germline, CDR1 MGHRA and CDR2 YSYEKL. V trimming: 4 bases; J trimming: 7 bases; junction bases outside the gene matches: 16. This CDR3 is CASSPPVAGLGTNEQFF. The CDR3 DNA follows: TGCGCCAGCAGCCCCCCTGTCGCCGGACTAGGGACTAATGAGCAGTTCTTC.

This clonotype came up many times. This chain connects TRBV28 to TRBJ2-7; no clear D gene. This CDR3 spans 16 amino acids. Germline V CDR1 and CDR2: MDHEN, SYDVKM. Trimming removed 7 bases at V and 5 bases at J, with 24 bases between. The CDR3: CASTDRGRVGRNEQYF. The CDR3 nucleotides are TGTGCCAGCACCGACCGAGGCCGAGTAGGTAGGAACGAGCAGTACTTC.